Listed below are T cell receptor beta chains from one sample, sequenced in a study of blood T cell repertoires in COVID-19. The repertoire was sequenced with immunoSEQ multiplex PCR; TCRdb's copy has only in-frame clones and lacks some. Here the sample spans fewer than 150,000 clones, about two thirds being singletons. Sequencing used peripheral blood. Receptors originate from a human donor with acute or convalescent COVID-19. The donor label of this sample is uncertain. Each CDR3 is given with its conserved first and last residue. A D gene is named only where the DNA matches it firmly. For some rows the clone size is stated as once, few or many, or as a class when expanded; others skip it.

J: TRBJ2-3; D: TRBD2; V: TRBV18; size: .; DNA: TGTGCCAGCTCACCCGGCCAACGGGGGGTCACAGATACGCAGTATTTT; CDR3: CASSPGQRGVTDTQYF
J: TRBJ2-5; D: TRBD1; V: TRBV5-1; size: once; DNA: TGCGCCAGCACCGGGACAGGGAGCAAAAGGGCCCAGTACTTC; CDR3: CASTGTGSKRAQYF
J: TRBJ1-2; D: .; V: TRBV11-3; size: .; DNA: TGTGCCAGCAGCTTAGCACGGAGCCTGGGTGGCTACACCTTC; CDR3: CASSLARSLGGYTF
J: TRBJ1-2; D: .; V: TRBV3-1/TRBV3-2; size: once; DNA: TGTGCCAGCAGCCCCGGGGGAGCTAACTATGGCTACACCTTC; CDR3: CASSPGGANYGYTF
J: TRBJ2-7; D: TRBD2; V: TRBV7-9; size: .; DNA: TGTGCCAGCAGGGGGTCTCCTAGCGGGGCCTCCTACGAGCAGTACTTC; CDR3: CASRGSPSGASYEQYF
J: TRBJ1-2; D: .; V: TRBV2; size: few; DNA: TGTGCCAGCACTCTGGACGGAGGCTATGGCTACACCTTC; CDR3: CASTLDGGYGYTF
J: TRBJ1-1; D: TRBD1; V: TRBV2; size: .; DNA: TGTGCCAGCAGTGGTCGGACAGGGCTAGGAGTTGGTGAAGCTTTCTTT; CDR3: CASSGRTGLGVGEAFF
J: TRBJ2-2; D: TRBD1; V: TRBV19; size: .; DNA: TGTGCCAGTAGTATAGATCTGAGGGGGCTGACCGGGGAGCTGTTTTTT; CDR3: CASSIDLRGLTGELFF
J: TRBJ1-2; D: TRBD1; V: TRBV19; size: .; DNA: TGTGCCAGTAGTATAGCACAGGGGGCCTATGGCTACACCTTC; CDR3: CASSIAQGAYGYTF
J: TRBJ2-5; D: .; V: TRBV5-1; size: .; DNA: TGCGCCAGCAGCTTAGGTAGGGGGGAGACCCAGTACTTC; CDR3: CASSLGRGETQYF
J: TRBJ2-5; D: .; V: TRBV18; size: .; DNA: TGTGCCAGCTCGAGAGGAGGGGGCGGAGAGACCCAGTACTTC; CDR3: CASSRGGGGETQYF
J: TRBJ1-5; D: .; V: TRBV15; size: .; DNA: TGTGCCACCCGATCAGGGATGGGCAATCAGCCCCAGCATTTT; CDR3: CATRSGMGNQPQHF
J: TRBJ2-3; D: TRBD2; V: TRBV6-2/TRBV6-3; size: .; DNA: TGTGCCAGCAGTTACCGAAGGACTAGCGGGTCCATTCAAGATACGCAGTATTTT; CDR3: CASSYRRTSGSIQDTQYF
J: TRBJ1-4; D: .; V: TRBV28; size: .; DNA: TGTGCCAGCAGTCCCTCCCGGGGGGGTCATGAAAAACTGTTTTTT; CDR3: CASSPSRGGHEKLFF
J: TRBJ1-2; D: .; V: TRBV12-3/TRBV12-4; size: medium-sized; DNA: TGTGCCAGCAGTCCCTTTTTTGACTATGGCTACACCTTC; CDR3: CASSPFFDYGYTF
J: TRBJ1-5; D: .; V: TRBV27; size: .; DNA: TGTGCCAGCAGTCCAGGACAGCCTAGCAATCAGCCCCAGCATTTT; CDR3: CASSPGQPSNQPQHF
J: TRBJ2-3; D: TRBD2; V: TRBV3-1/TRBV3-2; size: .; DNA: TGTGCCAGCAGGCGGGGACTAGCGGGGGTCACAGATACGCAGTATTTT; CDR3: CASRRGLAGVTDTQYF
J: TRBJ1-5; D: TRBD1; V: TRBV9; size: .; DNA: TGTGCCAGCAGCTTCGGACAGGGGGATCAGCCCCAGCATTTT; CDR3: CASSFGQGDQPQHF
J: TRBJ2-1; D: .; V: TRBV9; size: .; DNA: TGTGCCAGCAGCGTAGACCTAGGCAATGAGCAGTTCTTC; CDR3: CASSVDLGNEQFF
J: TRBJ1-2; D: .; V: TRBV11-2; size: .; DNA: TGTGCCAGCAGCCCAGACACCTCCTATGGCTACACCTTC; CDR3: CASSPDTSYGYTF
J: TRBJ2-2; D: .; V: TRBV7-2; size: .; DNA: TGTGCCAGCAGCTTTGCATTGGAGGGGCCAGAGCTGTTTTTT; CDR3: CASSFALEGPELFF
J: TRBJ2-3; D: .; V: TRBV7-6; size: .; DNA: TGTGCCAGCAGCTTGCATCCTATGGCAGATACGCAGTATTTT; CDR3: CASSLHPMADTQYF
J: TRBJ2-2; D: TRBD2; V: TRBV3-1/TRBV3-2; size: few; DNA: TGTGCCAGCAGCCAAAGAGGACTAGCGGGGACCACCGGGGAGCTGTTTTTT; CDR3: CASSQRGLAGTTGELFF
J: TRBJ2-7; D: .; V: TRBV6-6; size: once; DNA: TGTGCCAGCAGTTACTCAGAACAGAGAGGGGAGCAGTACTTC; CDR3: CASSYSEQRGEQYF
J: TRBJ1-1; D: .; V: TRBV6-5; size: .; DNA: TGTGCCACGAAGAGGAGCACTGAAGCTTTCTTT; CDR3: CATKRSTEAFF
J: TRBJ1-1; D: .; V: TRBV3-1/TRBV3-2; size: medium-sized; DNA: TGTGCCAGCAGTCCCCAAACTGGGCCTAAGAACACTGAAGCTTTCTTT; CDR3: CASSPQTGPKNTEAFF
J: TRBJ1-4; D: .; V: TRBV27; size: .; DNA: TGTGCCAGCAGTTTCGAGCCGGGGGGGAGTGGTGAAAAACTGTTTTTT; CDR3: CASSFEPGGSGEKLFF
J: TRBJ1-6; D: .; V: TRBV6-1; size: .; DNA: TGTGCCAGCAGTGAAAAGGCTGCTGGGCGCTCCTATAATTCACCCCTCCACTTT; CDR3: CASSEKAAGRSYNSPLHF
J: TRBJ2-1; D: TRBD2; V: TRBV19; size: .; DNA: TGTGCCAGTAGTAGACGAGCGGGGGGGATTATGTCCTACAATGAGCAGTTCTTC; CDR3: CASSRRAGGIMSYNEQFF
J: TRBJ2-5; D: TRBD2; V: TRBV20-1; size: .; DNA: TGCAGTGCTAGTTTAGCGGGGGCGGCCCAGGCCCAGTACTTC; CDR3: CSASLAGAAQAQYF
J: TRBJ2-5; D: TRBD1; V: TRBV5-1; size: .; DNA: TGCGCCAGCAGCTCCGGGACAGGGGAGACCCAGTACTTC; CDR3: CASSSGTGETQYF
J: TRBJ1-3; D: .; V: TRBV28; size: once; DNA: TGTGCCAGCAGTCCAACTTGGGCCCGGGGAGACACCATATATTTT; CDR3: CASSPTWARGDTIYF
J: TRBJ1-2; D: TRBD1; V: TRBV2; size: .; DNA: TGTGCCAGCAGGGACCCGGGACAGATAGCCCCCACCTTC; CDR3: CASRDPGQIAPTF